These T cell receptor beta chains were read from a single sample in a study of CD8 T cells in Susac syndrome. Via MiXCR, TCRdb re-called the immunoSEQ multiplex PCR reads, giving one row per CDR3 protein. The sample yields approximately 100,000 distinct CDR3 sequences, under 95% seen once. Sequenced: CD8+ T cells from PBMCs. All receptors come from a human donor in good health. The conserved cysteine and the conserved F or W are not part of the CDR3 here. Each record gives: V gene, CDR3 protein.

V gene: TRBV6-2/TRBV6-3
CDR3 protein: ASSYAASSGRARSYNEQF

V gene: TRBV7-2
CDR3 protein: ASSLFTGDTEAF

V gene: TRBV7-2
CDR3 protein: ASSFVDEQF

V gene: TRBV29-1
CDR3 protein: SVEDPQGSGRAGTGELF

V gene: TRBV6-1
CDR3 protein: ASSPPGVLSSYEQY

V gene: TRBV29-1
CDR3 protein: SVRDAGTLYGYT

V gene: TRBV7-3
CDR3 protein: ASSLIVSGFHEQF

V gene: TRBV9
CDR3 protein: ASSAPEKIANEKLF

V gene: TRBV3-1
CDR3 protein: ASSQDDRDLNGYT

V gene: TRBV7-9
CDR3 protein: ASSLGAGMNTEAF

V gene: TRBV6-1
CDR3 protein: ASSQTKTGVVGANVLT

V gene: TRBV30
CDR3 protein: AWSVLGPTQY

V gene: TRBV7-6
CDR3 protein: ASSPGPLEETQY

V gene: TRBV10-3
CDR3 protein: AISESGVVTEAF

V gene: TRBV19
CDR3 protein: ASTIRGGGLGEQF

V gene: TRBV3-1
CDR3 protein: ASSQVVRGPGNTIY

V gene: TRBV7-2
CDR3 protein: ASSAGTNPLLGYT

V gene: TRBV14
CDR3 protein: ASSQDNQPQH

V gene: TRBV12-3/TRBV12-4
CDR3 protein: ASSSNSGSSYEQY

V gene: TRBV7-8
CDR3 protein: ASSPRQGTYEQY

V gene: TRBV29-1
CDR3 protein: SVEGAGGIYEQY

V gene: TRBV6-2/TRBV6-3
CDR3 protein: ASSYNTVYEQY

V gene: TRBV4-1
CDR3 protein: ASSPEPGSHSYEQY

V gene: TRBV20-1
CDR3 protein: SARRTSGLTDTQY

V gene: TRBV6-1
CDR3 protein: ASSAGYTQY

V gene: TRBV6-5
CDR3 protein: ASQELNRGTEAF

V gene: TRBV6-2/TRBV6-3
CDR3 protein: ASRPAGATGELF

V gene: TRBV3-1
CDR3 protein: ASSPRTVTGELF

V gene: TRBV24-1
CDR3 protein: ATSDSSGGYSYNEQF

V gene: TRBV7-2
CDR3 protein: ASGGQLNEKLF

V gene: TRBV3-1
CDR3 protein: ASSQDLNAGELF

V gene: TRBV29-1
CDR3 protein: SVEGQGTYEQY

V gene: TRBV6-5
CDR3 protein: ASSYSRGYGGRVSGELF

V gene: TRBV9
CDR3 protein: ASSPPETNTGELF

V gene: TRBV10-3
CDR3 protein: AISDNRPEGYT

V gene: TRBV19
CDR3 protein: ASSIVKGSYEQY

V gene: TRBV2
CDR3 protein: ASSSPSGRGETQY

V gene: TRBV4-3
CDR3 protein: ASSREIGGGQETQY

V gene: TRBV12-3/TRBV12-4
CDR3 protein: ASTVGYEQY

V gene: TRBV7-9
CDR3 protein: ASSFSERVEAF

V gene: TRBV3-1
CDR3 protein: ASSSTWGNEQF

V gene: TRBV7-2
CDR3 protein: ASSYGAEGPQY

V gene: TRBV18
CDR3 protein: ASSLKTDPAGELF

V gene: TRBV19
CDR3 protein: ASRDRVMTPLH

V gene: TRBV29-1
CDR3 protein: SVVDTQETQY

V gene: TRBV20-1
CDR3 protein: SARQTLGTDTQY

V gene: TRBV11-1
CDR3 protein: ASTPGVNTEAF

V gene: TRBV7-9
CDR3 protein: ASSLGGDGRTEAF

V gene: TRBV2
CDR3 protein: ASSRGWEQF

V gene: TRBV20-1
CDR3 protein: SARDPRDSGIPLH

V gene: TRBV6-6
CDR3 protein: ASSSPVRGSNIQY

V gene: TRBV15
CDR3 protein: ATSRAVGLAVKGGELF

V gene: TRBV9
CDR3 protein: ASSPGLAGASDTQY

V gene: TRBV5-1
CDR3 protein: ASSPPGTMDEQY

V gene: TRBV3-1
CDR3 protein: ASSQVSSLAYEQY

V gene: TRBV5-1
CDR3 protein: ASSLVGTRLAGGELF

V gene: TRBV12-3/TRBV12-4
CDR3 protein: ASSLSPGVPGELF

V gene: TRBV5-1
CDR3 protein: ASSLDATEAF

V gene: TRBV9
CDR3 protein: ASSVAIEGGSYGYT

V gene: TRBV7-2
CDR3 protein: ASSLAGALVDTQY